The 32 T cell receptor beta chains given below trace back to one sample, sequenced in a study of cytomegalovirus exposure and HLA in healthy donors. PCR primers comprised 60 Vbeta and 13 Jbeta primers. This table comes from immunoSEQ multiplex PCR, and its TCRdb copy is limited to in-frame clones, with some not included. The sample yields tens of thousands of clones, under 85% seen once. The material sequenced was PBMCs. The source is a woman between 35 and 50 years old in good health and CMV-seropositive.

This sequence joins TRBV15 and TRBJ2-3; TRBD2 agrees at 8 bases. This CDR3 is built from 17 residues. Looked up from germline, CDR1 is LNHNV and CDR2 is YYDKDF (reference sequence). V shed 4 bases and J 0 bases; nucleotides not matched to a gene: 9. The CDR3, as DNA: TGTGCCACCAGCACAACCCAAGCGGGGGAGAGCACAGATACGCAGTATTTT. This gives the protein CATSTTQAGESTDTQYF.

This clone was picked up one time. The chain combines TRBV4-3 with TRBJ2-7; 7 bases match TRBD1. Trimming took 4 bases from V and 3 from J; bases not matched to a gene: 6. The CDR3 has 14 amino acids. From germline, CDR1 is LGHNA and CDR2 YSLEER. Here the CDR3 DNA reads TGCGCCAGCAGCCGCGCGCAGGGGGACTACGAGCAGTACTTC. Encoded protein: CASSRAQGDYEQYF.

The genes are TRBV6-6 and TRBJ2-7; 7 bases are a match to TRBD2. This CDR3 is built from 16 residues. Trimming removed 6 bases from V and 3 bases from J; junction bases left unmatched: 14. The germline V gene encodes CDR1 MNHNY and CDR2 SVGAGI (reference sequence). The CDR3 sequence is CASSLVQAGEDYEQYF. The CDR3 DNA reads TGTGCCAGCAGCCTAGTCCAGGCGGGAGAAGACTACGAGCAGTACTTC.

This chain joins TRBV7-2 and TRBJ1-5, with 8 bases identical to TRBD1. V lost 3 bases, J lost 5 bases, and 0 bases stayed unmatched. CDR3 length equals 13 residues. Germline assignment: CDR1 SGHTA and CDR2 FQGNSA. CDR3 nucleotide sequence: TGTGCCAGCAGCTTCAGGGGGCATCAGCCCCAGCATTTT. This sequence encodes CASSFRGHQPQHF.

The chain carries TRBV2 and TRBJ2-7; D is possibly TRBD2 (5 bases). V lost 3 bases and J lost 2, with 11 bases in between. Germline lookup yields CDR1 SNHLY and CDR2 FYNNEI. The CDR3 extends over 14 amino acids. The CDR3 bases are TGTGCCAGCAGTGAGGATGGAGGAGCCTACGAGCAGTACTTC. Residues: CASSEDGGAYEQYF.

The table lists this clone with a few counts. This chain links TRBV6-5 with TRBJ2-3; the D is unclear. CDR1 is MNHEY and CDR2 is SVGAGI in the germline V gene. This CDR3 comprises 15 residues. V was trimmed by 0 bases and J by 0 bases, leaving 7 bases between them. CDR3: CASSYSPRSTDTQYF. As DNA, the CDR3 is TGTGCCAGCAGTTACTCTCCGAGGAGCACAGATACGCAGTATTTT.

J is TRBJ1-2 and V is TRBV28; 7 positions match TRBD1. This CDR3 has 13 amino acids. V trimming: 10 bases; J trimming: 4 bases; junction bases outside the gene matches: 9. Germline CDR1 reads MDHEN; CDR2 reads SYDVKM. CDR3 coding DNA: TGTGCCACTTCGACAGGGTGGGCCTATGGCTACACCTTC. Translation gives CATSTGWAYGYTF.

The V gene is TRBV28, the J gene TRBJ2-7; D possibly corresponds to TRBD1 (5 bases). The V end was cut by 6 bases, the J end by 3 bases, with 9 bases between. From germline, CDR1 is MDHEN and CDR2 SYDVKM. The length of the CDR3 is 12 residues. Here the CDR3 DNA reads TGTGCCAGCAGCCCCCAGGGCTACGAGCAGTACTTC. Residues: CASSPQGYEQYF.

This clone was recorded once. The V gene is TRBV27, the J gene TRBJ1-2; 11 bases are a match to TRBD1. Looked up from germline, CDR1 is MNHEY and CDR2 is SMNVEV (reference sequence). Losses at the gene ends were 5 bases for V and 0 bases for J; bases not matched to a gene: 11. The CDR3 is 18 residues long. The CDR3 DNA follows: TGTGCCAGCAGTGCCCGGACAGGGGGCGGCCTTTCTAACTATGGCTACACCTTC. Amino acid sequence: CASSARTGGGLSNYGYTF.

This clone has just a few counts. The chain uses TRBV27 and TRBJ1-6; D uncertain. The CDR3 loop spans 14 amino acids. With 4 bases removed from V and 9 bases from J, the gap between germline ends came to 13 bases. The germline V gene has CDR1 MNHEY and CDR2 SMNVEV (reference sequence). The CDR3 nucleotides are TGTGCCAGCAGTTCAGCGGATATGAGTTCACCCCTCCACTTT. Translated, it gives CASSSADMSSPLHF.

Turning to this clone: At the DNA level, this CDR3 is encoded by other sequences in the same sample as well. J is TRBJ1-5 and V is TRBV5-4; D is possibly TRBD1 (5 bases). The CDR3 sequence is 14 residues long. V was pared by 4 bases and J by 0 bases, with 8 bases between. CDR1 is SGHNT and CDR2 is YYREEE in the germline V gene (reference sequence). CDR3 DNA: TGTGCCAGCAGCCCCGGGGGTAGCAATCAGCCCCAGCATTTT. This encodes CASSPGGSNQPQHF.

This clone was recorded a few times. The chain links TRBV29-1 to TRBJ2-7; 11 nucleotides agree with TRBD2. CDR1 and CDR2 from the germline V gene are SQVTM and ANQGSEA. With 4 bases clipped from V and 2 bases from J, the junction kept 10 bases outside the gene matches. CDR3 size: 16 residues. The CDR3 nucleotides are TGCAGCGTTGTTGCACTAGCGGGGGTCCGTACCTACGAGCAGTACTTC. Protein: CSVVALAGVRTYEQYF.

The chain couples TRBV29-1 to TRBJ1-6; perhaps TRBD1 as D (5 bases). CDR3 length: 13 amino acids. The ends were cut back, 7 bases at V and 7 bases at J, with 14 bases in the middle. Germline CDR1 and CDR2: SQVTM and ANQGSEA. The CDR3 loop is CSAMTATNSPLHF. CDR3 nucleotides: TGCAGCGCAATGACAGCGACAAATTCACCCCTCCACTTT. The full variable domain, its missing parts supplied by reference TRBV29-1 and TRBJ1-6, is SAVISQKPSRDICQRGTSLTIQCQVDSQVTMMFWYRQQPGQSLTLIATANQGSEATYESGFVIDKFPISRPNLTFSTLTVSNMSPEDSSIYLCSAMTATNSPLHFGNGTRLTVT.

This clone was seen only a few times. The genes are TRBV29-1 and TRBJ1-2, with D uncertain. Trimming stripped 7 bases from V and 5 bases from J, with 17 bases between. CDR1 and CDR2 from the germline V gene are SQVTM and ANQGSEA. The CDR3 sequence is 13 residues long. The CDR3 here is CSAPGGPGYGYTF. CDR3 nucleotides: TGCAGCGCCCCCGGCGGCCCTGGATATGGCTACACCTTC.

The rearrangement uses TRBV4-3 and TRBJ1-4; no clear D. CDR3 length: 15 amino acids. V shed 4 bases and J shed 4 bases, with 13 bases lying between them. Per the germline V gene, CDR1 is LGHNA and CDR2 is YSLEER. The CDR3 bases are TGCGCCAGCAGCCTAGAGGCAGGTTTTAATGAAAAACTGTTTTTT. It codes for CASSLEAGFNEKLFF.

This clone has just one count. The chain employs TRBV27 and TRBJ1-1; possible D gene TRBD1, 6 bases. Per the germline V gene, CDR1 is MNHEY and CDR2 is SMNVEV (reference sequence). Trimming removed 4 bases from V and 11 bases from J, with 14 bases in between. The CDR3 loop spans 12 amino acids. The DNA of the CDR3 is TGTGCCAGCAGTTCACAGGGAAGATCTGCTTTCTTT. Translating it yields CASSSQGRSAFF.

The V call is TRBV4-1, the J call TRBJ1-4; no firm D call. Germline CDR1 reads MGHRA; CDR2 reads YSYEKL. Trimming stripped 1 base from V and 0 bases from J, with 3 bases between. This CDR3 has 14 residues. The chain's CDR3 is CASSQGATNEKLFF. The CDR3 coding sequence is TGCGCCAGCAGCCAAGGCGCAACTAATGAAAAACTGTTTTTT.

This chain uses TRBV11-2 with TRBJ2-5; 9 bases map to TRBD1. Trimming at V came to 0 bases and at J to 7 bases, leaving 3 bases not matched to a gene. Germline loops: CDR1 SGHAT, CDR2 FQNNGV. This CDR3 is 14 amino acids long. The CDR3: CASSLDGGQGTQYF. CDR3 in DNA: TGTGCCAGCAGCTTAGATGGGGGACAGGGGACCCAGTACTTC.

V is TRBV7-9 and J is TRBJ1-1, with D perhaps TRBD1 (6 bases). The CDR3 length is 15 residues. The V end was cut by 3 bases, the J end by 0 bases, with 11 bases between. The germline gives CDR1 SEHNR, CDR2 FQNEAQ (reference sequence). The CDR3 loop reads CASSFQGQMNTEAFF. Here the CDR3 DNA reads TGTGCCAGCAGCTTCCAAGGACAGATGAACACTGAAGCTTTCTTT.

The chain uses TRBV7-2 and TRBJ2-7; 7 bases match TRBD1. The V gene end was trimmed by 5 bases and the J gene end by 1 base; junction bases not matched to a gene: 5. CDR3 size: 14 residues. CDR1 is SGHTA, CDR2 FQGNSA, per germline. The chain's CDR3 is CASSGGQMSYEQYF. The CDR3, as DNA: TGTGCCAGCAGCGGGGGACAGATGTCCTACGAGCAGTACTTC.

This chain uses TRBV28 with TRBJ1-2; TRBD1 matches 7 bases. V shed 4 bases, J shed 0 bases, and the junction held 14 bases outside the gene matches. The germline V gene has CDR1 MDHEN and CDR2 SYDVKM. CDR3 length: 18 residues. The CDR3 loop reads CASSYPMGQLIANYGYTF. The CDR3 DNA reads TGTGCCAGCAGTTACCCGATGGGACAGTTGATTGCTAACTATGGCTACACCTTC.

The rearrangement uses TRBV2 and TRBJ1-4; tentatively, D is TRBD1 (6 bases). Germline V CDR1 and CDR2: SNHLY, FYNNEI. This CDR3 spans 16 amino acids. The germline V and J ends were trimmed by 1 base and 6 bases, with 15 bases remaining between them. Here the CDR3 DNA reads TGTGCCAGCAGTGAAGTAATGGCAGGGGTTGATGAAAAACTGTTTTTT. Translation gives CASSEVMAGVDEKLFF.

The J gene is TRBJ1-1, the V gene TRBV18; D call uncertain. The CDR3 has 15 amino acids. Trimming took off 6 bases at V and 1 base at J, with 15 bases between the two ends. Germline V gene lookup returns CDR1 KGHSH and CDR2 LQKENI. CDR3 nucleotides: TGTGCCAGCTCGCCCATTCTCGGGTCGAACACTGAAGCTTTCTTT. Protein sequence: CASSPILGSNTEAFF.

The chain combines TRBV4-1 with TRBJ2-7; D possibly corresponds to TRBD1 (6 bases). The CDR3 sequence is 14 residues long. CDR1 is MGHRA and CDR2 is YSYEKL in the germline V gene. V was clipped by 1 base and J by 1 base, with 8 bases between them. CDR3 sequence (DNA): TGCGCCAGCAGCCAAGGGCAGGGGTCCTACGAGCAGTACTTC. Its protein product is CASSQGQGSYEQYF.

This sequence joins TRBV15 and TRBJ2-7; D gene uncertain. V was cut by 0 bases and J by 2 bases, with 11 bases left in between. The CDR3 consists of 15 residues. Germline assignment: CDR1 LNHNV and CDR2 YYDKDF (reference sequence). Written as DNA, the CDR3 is TGTGCCACCAGCAGAGATTGGGCCAGAGCCTACGAGCAGTACTTC. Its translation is CATSRDWARAYEQYF.

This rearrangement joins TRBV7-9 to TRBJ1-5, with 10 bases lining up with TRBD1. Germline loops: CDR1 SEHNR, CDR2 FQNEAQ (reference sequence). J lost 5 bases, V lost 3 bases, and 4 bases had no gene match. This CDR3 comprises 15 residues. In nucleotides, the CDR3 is TGTGCCAGCAGCTTGCCCGGGACAGGGGATCAGCCCCAGCATTTT. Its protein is CASSLPGTGDQPQHF.

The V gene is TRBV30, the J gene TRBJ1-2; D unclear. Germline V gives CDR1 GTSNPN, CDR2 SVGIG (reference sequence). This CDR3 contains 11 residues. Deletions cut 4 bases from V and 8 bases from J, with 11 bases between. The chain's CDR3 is CAWIRPGGYTF. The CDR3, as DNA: TGTGCCTGGATAAGGCCGGGAGGCTACACCTTC.

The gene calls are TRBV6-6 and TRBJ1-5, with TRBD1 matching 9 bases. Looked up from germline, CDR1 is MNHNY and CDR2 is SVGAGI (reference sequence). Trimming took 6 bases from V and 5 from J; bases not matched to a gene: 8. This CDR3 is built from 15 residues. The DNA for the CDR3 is TGTGCCAGCAGCCGACAGGGGGGAAGCTATCAGCCCCAGCATTTT. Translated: CASSRQGGSYQPQHF.

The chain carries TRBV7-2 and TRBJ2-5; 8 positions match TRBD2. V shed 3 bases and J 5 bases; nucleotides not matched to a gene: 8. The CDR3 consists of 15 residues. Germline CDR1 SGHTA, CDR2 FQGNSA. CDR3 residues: CASSLKSGSGETQYF. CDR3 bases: TGTGCCAGCAGCTTGAAAAGCGGGAGCGGTGAGACCCAGTACTTC.

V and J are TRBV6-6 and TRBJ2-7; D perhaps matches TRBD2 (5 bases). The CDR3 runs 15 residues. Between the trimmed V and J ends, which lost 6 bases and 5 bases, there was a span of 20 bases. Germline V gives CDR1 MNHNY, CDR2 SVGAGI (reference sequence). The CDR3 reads CASSPVRGWGDEQYF. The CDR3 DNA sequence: TGTGCCAGCAGCCCGGTCCGGGGTTGGGGAGACGAGCAGTACTTC.

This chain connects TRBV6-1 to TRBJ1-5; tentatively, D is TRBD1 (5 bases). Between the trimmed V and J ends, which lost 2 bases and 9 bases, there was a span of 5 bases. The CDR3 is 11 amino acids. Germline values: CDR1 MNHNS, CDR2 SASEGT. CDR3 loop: CASSERGPQHF. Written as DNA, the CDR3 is TGTGCCAGCAGTGAAAGGGGGCCCCAGCATTTT.

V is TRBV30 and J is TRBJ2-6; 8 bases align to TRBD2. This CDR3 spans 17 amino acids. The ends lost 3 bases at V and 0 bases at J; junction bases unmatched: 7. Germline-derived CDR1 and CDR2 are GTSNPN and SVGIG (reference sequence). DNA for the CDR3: TGTGCCTGGAGGGAGGGACTAGGACCCTCTGGGGCCAACGTCCTGACTTTC. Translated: CAWREGLGPSGANVLTF. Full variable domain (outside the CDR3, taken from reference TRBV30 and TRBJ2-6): SQTIHQWPATLVQPVGSPLSLECTVEGTSNPNLYWYRQAAGRGLQLLFYSVGIGQISSEVPQNLSASRPQDRQFILSSKKLLLSDSGFYLCAWREGLGPSGANVLTFGAGSRLTVL.